This TCR beta chain comes out of a study of blood T cell repertoires in COVID-19 (TCRdb year 2020). For the study in its entirety: The collaborator samples originated in the United States, Italy and Spain and spanned the acute and convalescent phases of COVID-19. The repertoires were made available in a free public database intended to serve as a resource for research on the immune response to SARS-CoV-2. HLA class I and class II types, where available, came from metadata supplied by the sample provider rather than from assay-based typing. Deeply sampled blood TCRbeta repertoires from subjects exposed to, actively infected with, or recovered from COVID-19 were included in the dataset. The material from the prospective study consisted of cDNA or gDNA derived from T cells, B-cell-depleted T cells, or PBMCs. Sample metadata almost always included a de-identified subject ID, COVID-19 status, age in years and sex. The samples were drawn from the first 160 participants of the ongoing ImmuneRACE study and from under 1,500 subjects provided by 6 global collaborators. Broader findings and caveats from the paper: Clinical and demographic metadata were provided uncurated, with the amount varying by source and participant.

TCRbeta CDR3 regions were amplified from genomic DNA using the immunoSEQ Assay, a bias-controlled multiplex PCR. The original methods were these. The number of nucleated cells in each sample was estimated by amplification of reference gene primers within the assay. Sequence reads were collapsed and filtered to measure the absolute abundance of every unique TCRbeta CDR3 rearrangement. Productive Simpson clonality was computed per sample as the square root of Simpson's diversity index over productive rearrangements. TCRdb retrieved this table from immuneACCESS and kept in-frame rearrangements only. Not all clones are present; in checked studies, unresolved V genes account for under half, and no reason is known for the remainder. D and trimming come from the DNA, and the V and J calls and clone size come from that table. This sample is represented by 27,000 or so clones; about nine tenths of them were singletons. Of the sample, approximately 7.7% is held by the ten largest clones.

V drops 5 bases and J drops 0 bases, leaving 9 bases in between. For CDR1 and CDR2, the germline V gene lists KGHDR and SFDVKD. The CDR3, from cysteine to phenylalanine, totals 15 residues. Only CDR3 DNA is held: 45 bases, read in frame from base 1. Whole blood was collected in K2EDTA tubes by collaborating institutions according to the institutions' own protocols. Collaborator samples were shipped for TCRbeta analysis as frozen whole blood, isolated PBMCs, or DNA extracted from either sample type. Remarks on this clone: Its antigen is unknown. The record has no base qualities; no much larger clone is one base away.

The V and J segments used are TRBV24-1 and TRBJ2-2; too little of a D gene remains to name it. The receptor comes from a woman between 50 and 59 years old with active COVID-19. The sample consisted of peripheral blood. The bases read TGTGCCACCAGTGTGAGTCTCGCGAACACCGGGGAGCTGTTTTTT. Its protein is CATSVSLANTGELFF.